One and the same sample provided the 27 T cell receptor beta chains below, sequenced in a study of cytomegalovirus exposure and HLA in healthy donors. The data were produced by immunoSEQ multiplex PCR, yet TCRdb's version contains in-frame clones alone and is incomplete. The sample has 70,000 or so clones, 94% seen once; the top ten hold more than 1%. The sequenced sample was PBMCs. The source of these receptors is a woman aged 18-30 years in good health and CMV-seronegative.

The chain employs TRBV10-2 and TRBJ2-5; perhaps TRBD1 as D (6 bases). The CDR3 extends over 16 amino acids. Germline CDR1 WSHSY, CDR2 SAAADI. Deletions cut 0 bases from V and 0 bases from J, with 11 bases between. This CDR3 reads CASSESGGSYQETQYF. Here the CDR3 DNA reads TGCGCCAGCAGTGAGTCAGGGGGTTCGTACCAAGAGACCCAGTACTTC.

The gene calls are TRBV27 and TRBJ1-2; no firm D call. The length of the CDR3 is 12 residues. Germline V lookup: CDR1 MNHEY, CDR2 SMNVEV (reference sequence). Trimming took off 8 bases at V and 2 bases at J, with 9 bases between the two ends. CDR3 coding DNA: TGTGCCAGCTCGGAGGCCAACTATGGCTACACCTTC. It translates to CASSEANYGYTF.

The chain couples TRBV5-4 to TRBJ1-1, with 10 bases that match TRBD1. The J segment lost 4 bases and the V segment lost 1 base, leaving 1 base of the junction unmatched. CDR3 size: 14 residues. The germline CDR1 and CDR2 sequences are SGHNT and YYREEE (reference sequence). This CDR3 is CASSLRDRGTEAFF. DNA for the CDR3: TGTGCCAGCAGCTTGAGGGACAGGGGCACTGAAGCTTTCTTT.

The chain links TRBV11-2 to TRBJ2-7; 9 bases match TRBD1. This CDR3 has 14 residues. V trimming: 6 bases; J trimming: 5 bases; junction bases outside the gene matches: 8. Germline values: CDR1 SGHAT, CDR2 FQNNGV. CDR3 in DNA: TGTGCCAGCAGATCAACCGGGACAGGGAACGAGCAGTACTTC. This sequence encodes CASRSTGTGNEQYF.

The gene calls are TRBV6-1 and TRBJ1-2; 9 bases align to TRBD1. Germline CDR1 MNHNS, CDR2 SASEGT. V was clipped by 1 base and J by 5 bases; unmatched bases: 11. The CDR3 loop spans 17 amino acids. The chain's CDR3 is CASSEDRDRAKSYGYTF. For the CDR3, the DNA is TGTGCCAGCAGTGAAGATCGGGACAGGGCGAAATCTTATGGCTACACCTTC.

This clone has a handful of counts. The rearrangement links TRBV7-2 to TRBJ2-7; 11 bases fit TRBD2. CDR1 is SGHTA, CDR2 FQGNSA, per germline. The CDR3 totals 18 residues. The ends lost 1 base at V and 0 bases at J; junction bases unmatched: 8. CDR3 DNA sequence: TGTGCCAGCAGCTTAGTTACGTCTAGCGGGGGGAGCTCCTACGAGCAGTACTTC. It codes for CASSLVTSSGGSSYEQYF.

Worth noting for this clone: The sample contains more than one DNA sequence encoding this CDR3. The rearrangement uses TRBV5-1 and TRBJ1-2; 7 bases are a match to TRBD1. Germline CDR1 SGHRS, CDR2 YFSETQ. The CDR3 sequence is 12 residues long. V lost 4 bases and J lost 8; bases outside the gene matches: 5. CDR3 protein: CASSETGVGYTF. For the CDR3, the DNA is TGCGCCAGCAGCGAAACAGGGGTGGGCTACACCTTC. Combining the CDR3 with reference TRBV5-1 and TRBJ1-2 gives the whole variable domain KAGVTQTPRYLIKTRGQQVTLSCSPISGHRSVSWYQQTPGQGLQFLFEYFSETQRNKGNFPGRFSGRQFSNSRSEMNVSTLELGDSALYLCASSETGVGYTFGSGTRLTVV.

The chain recombines TRBV7-9 with TRBJ2-3, with D possibly being TRBD2 (5 bases). The CDR3 is made up of 13 amino acids. The V end lost 5 bases, the J end lost 1 base, and 7 bases lay between the germline ends. Germline values: CDR1 SEHNR, CDR2 FQNEAQ (reference sequence). CDR3 in DNA: TGTGCCAGCAGCAATAGCGGCACAGATACGCAGTATTTT. This gives the protein CASSNSGTDTQYF.

The chain employs TRBV6-5 and TRBJ1-2, with D possibly TRBD1 on 6 matching bases. The CDR3 spans 15 residues. The germline CDR1 and CDR2 sequences are MNHEY and SVGAGI. Trimming shortened V by 0 bases and J by 4 bases, and 12 bases separated the two germline ends. CDR3 residues: CASSYSGRGGYGYTF. The CDR3, as DNA: TGTGCCAGCAGTTACTCGGGCAGGGGCGGCTATGGCTACACCTTC.

This clone appeared a single time. The chain employs TRBV11-2 and TRBJ1-1; 9 nucleotides line up with TRBD1. The V gene end was trimmed by 5 bases and the J gene end by 11 bases; junction bases not matched to a gene: 9. Germline loops: CDR1 SGHAT, CDR2 FQNNGV. CDR3 size: 13 residues. This chain's CDR3 is CASSPGTGLLAFF. CDR3 sequence (DNA): TGTGCCAGCAGCCCCGGGACAGGGTTGTTGGCTTTCTTT.

The chain recombines TRBV19 with TRBJ2-2; 8 bases line up with TRBD2. J gave up 6 bases and V 4 bases, and 7 bases lay outside the gene matches. The CDR3 length is 15 residues. The germline gives CDR1 LNHDA, CDR2 SQIVND (reference sequence). This CDR3 is CASSTGTRRSGELFF. DNA for the CDR3: TGTGCCAGTAGTACTGGGACTAGGAGGTCCGGGGAGCTGTTTTTT. The full variable domain, in which reference TRBV19 and TRBJ2-2 provide the parts outside the CDR3, is DGGITQSPKYLFRKEGQNVTLSCEQNLNHDAMYWYRQDPGQGLRLIYYSQIVNDFQKGDIAEGYSVSREKKESFPLTVTSAQKNPTAFYLCASSTGTRRSGELFFGEGSRLTVL.

V is TRBV27 and J is TRBJ2-2, with D tentatively TRBD2 (6 bases). Trimming stripped 10 bases from V and 1 base from J, with 22 bases between. CDR3 length: 17 amino acids. The germline V gene has CDR1 MNHEY and CDR2 SMNVEV (reference sequence). CDR3 loop: CATYKWEDGQNTGELFF. The DNA of the CDR3 is TGTGCCACCTATAAATGGGAGGATGGCCAGAACACCGGGGAGCTGTTTTTT.

The chain has TRBV4-3 and TRBJ2-3; a weak D match, TRBD2 (6 bases). V lost 0 bases, J lost 2 bases, and 12 bases lay in between. In germline, CDR1 is LGHNA, CDR2 YSLEER. CDR3 length: 16 amino acids. CDR3 bases: TGCGCCAGCAGCCAAGATCGCGCGGGGCTCACAGATACGCAGTATTTT. Protein: CASSQDRAGLTDTQYF.

This rearrangement joins TRBV6-1 to TRBJ2-3; D is possibly TRBD2 (5 bases). V lost 7 bases and J 4 bases, leaving 9 bases between the germline ends. CDR1 is MNHNS and CDR2 is SASEGT in the germline V gene. The CDR3 spans 12 residues. The DNA of the CDR3 is TGTGCCAGCAACGGGGTCGCAGATACGCAGTATTTT. The encoded protein is CASNGVADTQYF.

The gene calls are TRBV7-8 and TRBJ2-1; the D gene is possibly TRBD1 (6 bases). The CDR3 is made up of 13 amino acids. V was pared by 2 bases and J by 7 bases, with 9 bases between. CDR1 is SGHVS, CDR2 FQNEAQ, per germline. The DNA for the CDR3 is TGTGCCAGCAGCTTAACAGGGCGGAATGAGCAGTTCTTC. This translates into CASSLTGRNEQFF.

The chain has TRBV11-2 and TRBJ2-2; no clear D gene. Germline V gene data show CDR1 as SGHAT and CDR2 as FQNNGV. Trimming left V 3 bases short and J 3 bases short, with 8 bases between. CDR3 length: 14 residues. The CDR3 DNA sequence: TGTGCCAGCAGCTTTTCCAGTTACACCGGGGAGCTGTTTTTT. This sequence encodes CASSFSSYTGELFF. Looking up the rest from reference TRBV11-2 and TRBJ2-2 gives the full variable domain: EAGVAQSPRYKIIEKRQSVAFWCNPISGHATLYWYQQILGQGPKLLIQFQNNGVVDDSQLPKDRFSAERLKGVDSTLKIQPAKLEDSAVYLCASSFSSYTGELFFGEGSRLTVL.

The chain is built from TRBV11-2 and TRBJ1-2; D gene ambiguous. The V gene's germline CDR1 is SGHAT and CDR2 FQNNGV. Trimming took off 5 bases at V and 8 bases at J, with 18 bases between the two ends. CDR3 length: 14 amino acids. This CDR3 reads CASSLRPGSGGYTF. DNA for the CDR3: TGTGCCAGCAGCCTGAGACCGGGGTCCGGCGGCTACACCTTC.

V gene TRBV19 combines with J gene TRBJ2-7, with D tentatively TRBD2 (6 bases). The CDR3 contains 15 residues. V was clipped by 7 bases and J by 2 bases, with 18 bases between them. Germline V CDR1 and CDR2: LNHDA, SQIVND (reference sequence). CDR3 DNA sequence: TGTGCCAGTAACAATGGGGGGTTCGGCCCCTACGAGCAGTACTTC. Its translation is CASNNGGFGPYEQYF.

This clone was observed once. The chain joins TRBV28 to TRBJ2-2; perhaps TRBD2 as D (7 bases). The CDR3 extends over 16 amino acids. Trimming cost V 6 bases and J 0 bases, with 14 bases left between them. Germline-derived CDR1 and CDR2 are MDHEN and SYDVKM. The CDR3 reads CASSPAGHSNTGELFF. In DNA, the CDR3 is TGTGCCAGCAGCCCAGCGGGACACTCGAACACCGGGGAGCTGTTTTTT.

The V and J genes are TRBV4-2 and TRBJ2-7; 9 nucleotides align to TRBD2. Losses at the gene ends were 0 bases for V and 6 bases for J; bases not matched to a gene: 12. The length of the CDR3 is 17 residues. The germline V gene has CDR1 LGHNA and CDR2 YNFKEQ. In DNA form, the CDR3 reads TGTGCCAGCAGCCAAGATTACAGCGGGGGGACCTTGCCCGAGCAGTACTTC. Protein product: CASSQDYSGGTLPEQYF.

This rearrangement joins TRBV6-4 to TRBJ2-1, with 11 bases identical to TRBD2. Germline V gene sequence: CDR1 MRHNA, CDR2 SNTAGT. The trim removed 2 bases at V and 5 bases at J, leaving 2 bases unmatched. The CDR3 is 15 residues long. Written as DNA, the CDR3 is TGTGCCAGCAGTGACGGGACTAGCGGAAACAATGAGCAGTTCTTC. This codes for CASSDGTSGNNEQFF.

The gene calls are TRBV7-6 and TRBJ2-3; maybe TRBD1 (6 bases). This CDR3 comprises 17 residues. Trimming took 5 bases from V and 2 from J, leaving 20 bases between them. CDR1 is SGHVS, CDR2 FNYEAQ, per germline. DNA of the CDR3: TGTGCCAGCAGCCAGAATCCCGGGACACCAAACACAGATACGCAGTATTTT. The encoded protein is CASSQNPGTPNTDTQYF.

The chain is built from TRBV10-2 and TRBJ1-2; 7 bases match TRBD1. The germline V gene has CDR1 WSHSY and CDR2 SAAADI. The V segment lost 2 bases and the J segment 8 bases; nucleotides outside the gene matches: 11. This CDR3 contains 15 residues. In DNA, the CDR3 is TGCGCCAGCAGTGAGCCACCCCGACAGGGTGAGGGCTACACCTTC. This translates into CASSEPPRQGEGYTF.

The V call is TRBV10-3, the J call TRBJ2-3, with 8 positions matching TRBD1. Germline V gives CDR1 ENHRY, CDR2 SYGVKD. V shed 3 bases and J 1 base; nucleotides not matched to a gene: 3. The CDR3 is 15 amino acids. The CDR3 loop is CAISDRGQGTDTQYF. CDR3 in DNA: TGTGCCATCAGTGATCGGGGACAGGGCACAGATACGCAGTATTTT.

The chain has TRBV29-1 and TRBJ1-2, with D possibly being TRBD1 (6 bases). V shed 3 bases and J shed 4 bases, with 9 bases lying between them. CDR1 is SQVTM and CDR2 is ANQGSEA in the germline V gene. The CDR3 runs 12 residues. CDR3 sequence: CSVDRGVYGYTF. The CDR3 region has the DNA TGCAGCGTTGACAGGGGTGTCTATGGCTACACCTTC.

This clone has more than one count but fewer than ten. J is TRBJ2-2 and V is TRBV5-4, with 7 positions matching TRBD1. V dropped 4 bases and J dropped 4; count of bases not matched to a gene: 7. The germline CDR1 and CDR2 sequences are SGHNT and YYREEE (reference sequence). The CDR3 loop spans 15 amino acids. The DNA for the CDR3 is TGTGCCAGCAGCGGATGGACAGGAGCCACCGGGGAGCTGTTTTTT. Its translation is CASSGWTGATGELFF.

The rearrangement links TRBV5-4 to TRBJ2-5, with 13 bases matching TRBD2. From germline, CDR1 is SGHNT and CDR2 YYREEE (reference sequence). Germline trimming cut 4 bases from V and 4 bases from J; bases unmatched to any gene: 7. This CDR3 region has 16 residues. CDR3 sequence (DNA): TGTGCCAGCAGCCCGGGACTAGCGGGATCGGGAGAGACCCAGTACTTC. This sequence encodes CASSPGLAGSGETQYF.